The 3 T cell receptor beta chains presented below share a single source sample, sequenced in a study of T cell responses to AZD1222 COVID-19 vaccine. Libraries were prepared by immunoSEQ multiplex PCR; TCRdb keeps only in-frame clonotypes and omits some of them. Of over 100,000 clones in the sample, roughly nine tenths were seen once. The source material was peripheral blood, sampled on day 0 of AZD1222 vaccination. The source is an adult in good health.

The rearrangement links TRBV10-3 to TRBJ1-1; tentative D call: TRBD1 (5 bases). Trimming took 3 bases from V and 2 from J, leaving 7 bases between them. This CDR3 is 13 amino acids long. Germline assignment: CDR1 ENHRY and CDR2 SYGVKD. The CDR3 loop reads CAISDWDNTEAFF. The CDR3 nucleotides are TGTGCCATCAGTGACTGGGACAACACTGAAGCTTTCTTT.

The V call is TRBV18, the J call TRBJ1-5; 7 bases are shared with TRBD1. The V gene's germline CDR1 is KGHSH and CDR2 LQKENI. The CDR3 contains 15 residues. The V segment lost 2 bases and the J segment 6 bases; nucleotides outside the gene matches: 7. CDR3 loop: CASSPSTGEGQPQHF. The DNA of the CDR3 is TGTGCCAGCTCACCATCTACAGGGGAGGGTCAGCCCCAGCATTTT.

The CDR3: CASRLDSNQPQHF. The CDR3 nucleotides are TGTGCCAGCCGCCTCGATAGCAATCAGCCCCAGCATTTT. The rearrangement joins TRBV6-2 or TRBV6-3 to TRBJ1-5, with D unresolved. The V and J ends lost 8 bases and 0 bases respectively, with 8 bases between them. The CDR3 is 13 amino acids. Germline V CDR1 and CDR2: MNHEY, SVGEGT.